Each of the 17 T cell receptor beta chains below was sequenced from the same sample in a study of control samples from healthy donors and cancer patients. Profiled with immunoSEQ multiplex PCR; TCRdb holds only in-frame clones, not every one. Among roughly 86,000 clones listed, roughly nine tenths were seen once. Sequencing was performed on blood. The receptors here all came from a woman between 18 and 29 years old in good health.

This clone was seen just once. V gene TRBV7-9 combines with J gene TRBJ1-4; D is possibly TRBD1 (6 bases). The length of the CDR3 is 14 residues. V was shortened by 0 bases and J by 8 bases, with 10 bases between the two germline ends. From germline, CDR1 is SEHNR and CDR2 FQNEAQ (reference sequence). The CDR3 loop is CASSLAGAEEKLFF. The DNA for the CDR3 is TGTGCCAGCAGCTTAGCGGGGGCGGAAGAAAAACTGTTTTTT. Full variable domain (remainder filled in from reference TRBV7-9 and TRBJ1-4): DTGVSQNPRHKITKRGQNVTFRCDPISEHNRLYWYRQTLGQGPEFLTYFQNEAQLEKSRLLSDRFSAERPKGSFSTLEIQRTEQGDSAMYLCASSLAGAEEKLFFGSGTQLSVL.

The chain carries TRBV7-2 and TRBJ2-3; 8 positions agree with TRBD2. The CDR3 sequence is 17 residues long. V was clipped by 3 bases and J by 0 bases; unmatched bases: 8. Per the germline V gene, CDR1 is SGHTA and CDR2 is FQGNSA. The CDR3 DNA follows: TGTGCCAGCAGCTTTCCCTGGCGGGGGGCTAGCACAGATACGCAGTATTTT. This gives the protein CASSFPWRGASTDTQYF. The full variable domain, in which reference TRBV7-2 and TRBJ2-3 provide the parts outside the CDR3, is GAGVSQSPSNKVTEKGKDVELRCDPISGHTALYWYRQSLGQGLEFLIYFQGNSAPDKSGLPSDRFSAERTGGSVSTLTIQRTQQEDSAVYLCASSFPWRGASTDTQYFGPGTRLTVL.

The chain has TRBV2 and TRBJ2-5; no reliable D call. The V end was cut by 3 bases, the J end by 5 bases, with 19 bases between. The CDR3 has 16 amino acids. Germline lookup yields CDR1 SNHLY and CDR2 FYNNEI. The CDR3 nucleotides read TGTGCCAGCAGTGATTTGTTGACACCCCACGGGGAGACCCAGTACTTC. Residues: CASSDLLTPHGETQYF. Filled out from reference TRBV2 and TRBJ2-5, the complete variable domain reads EPEVTQTPSHQVTQMGQEVILRCVPISNHLYFYWYRQILGQKVEFLVSFYNNEISEKSEIFDDQFSVERPDGSNFTLKIRSTKLEDSAMYFCASSDLLTPHGETQYFGPGTRLLVL.

The rearrangement links TRBV5-1 to TRBJ1-1; D ambiguous. This CDR3 has 14 amino acids. In germline, CDR1 is SGHRS, CDR2 YFSETQ. The V end was cut by 3 bases, the J end by 0 bases, with 9 bases between. The CDR3 DNA reads as TGCGCCAGCAGCTCACAGTTTATGAACACTGAAGCTTTCTTT. Its protein is CASSSQFMNTEAFF.

The chain employs TRBV4-2 and TRBJ2-7; 8 positions agree with TRBD2. CDR3 length: 15 residues. Germline CDR1 LGHNA, CDR2 YNFKEQ. The V gene end was trimmed by 2 bases and the J gene end by 0 bases; junction bases not matched to a gene: 3. The CDR3 nucleotides read TGTGCCAGCAGCCAAATCAGCGGGAGCTCCTACGAGCAGTACTTC. Translated, it gives CASSQISGSSYEQYF.

This clone was observed a single time. The chain uses TRBV14 and TRBJ1-1; D ambiguous. V dropped 3 bases and J dropped 7 bases, with 6 bases sitting between them. This CDR3 comprises 11 residues. Germline assignment: CDR1 SGHDN and CDR2 FVKESK. CDR3 nucleotide sequence: TGTGCCAGCAGCCACGGAATTGAAGCTTTCTTT. This sequence encodes CASSHGIEAFF.

The J gene is TRBJ1-5, the V gene TRBV6-5; tentatively, D is TRBD1 (5 bases). Trimming pared 3 bases from V and 0 bases from J, leaving 9 bases between. Germline values: CDR1 MNHEY, CDR2 SVGAGI. CDR3 length equals 15 residues. CDR3 sequence (DNA): TGTGCCAGCAGTTATCGCAGGGATAGCAATCAGCCCCAGCATTTT. It is translated as CASSYRRDSNQPQHF.

The chain employs TRBV4-2 and TRBJ2-7, with 8 bases lining up with TRBD1. V lost 4 bases and J lost 0; bases outside the gene matches: 14. The CDR3 length is 18 residues. Germline assignment: CDR1 LGHNA and CDR2 YNFKEQ. The CDR3 protein is CASSPPPGQGINSYEQYF. For the CDR3, the DNA is TGTGCCAGCAGCCCCCCCCCAGGACAGGGTATTAACTCCTACGAGCAGTACTTC.

CDR3 loop: CASSFGHRLESPLHF. The DNA of the CDR3 is TGTGCCAGCAGTTTTGGTCACAGATTGGAATCACCCCTCCACTTT. The chain employs TRBV6-5 and TRBJ1-6; D is undetermined. This CDR3 comprises 15 residues. Germline CDR1 reads MNHEY; CDR2 reads SVGAGI. Trimming cost V 4 bases and J 10 bases, with 17 bases left between them.

The chain carries TRBV5-1 and TRBJ1-2; no clear D gene. Deletions cut 5 bases from V and 1 base from J, with 9 bases between. The length of the CDR3 is 13 residues. Germline loops: CDR1 SGHRS, CDR2 YFSETQ. The CDR3 sequence is CASSSELNYGYTF. The CDR3 DNA follows: TGCGCCAGCAGTTCAGAACTTAACTATGGCTACACCTTC.

The CDR3 is CASSPGRSTDTQYF. The CDR3 DNA follows: TGTGCCAGCTCACCAGGGCGGAGCACAGATACGCAGTATTTT. The chain couples TRBV18 to TRBJ2-3; D is ambiguous. Germline V gives CDR1 KGHSH, CDR2 LQKENI. V was shortened by 2 bases and J by 0 bases, with 6 bases between the two germline ends. This CDR3 comprises 14 residues.

The gene calls are TRBV5-1 and TRBJ1-2; 8 bases agree with TRBD1. V shed 4 bases, J shed 2 bases, and the junction held 4 bases outside the gene matches. Germline values: CDR1 SGHRS, CDR2 YFSETQ. There are 14 residues in the CDR3. The CDR3 spells CASSGTGGNYGYTF. As DNA, the CDR3 is TGCGCCAGCAGCGGAACAGGGGGAAACTATGGCTACACCTTC.

V is TRBV12-3 or TRBV12-4 and J is TRBJ2-2; D unresolved. V was shortened by 3 bases and J by 4 bases, with 6 bases between the two germline ends. The CDR3 is 13 amino acids. CDR3 DNA sequence: TGTGCCAGCAGTTTTCTATCCACCGGGGAGCTGTTTTTT. It translates to CASSFLSTGELFF.

The chain is built from TRBV15 and TRBJ2-1; tentatively, D is TRBD1 (6 bases). CDR1 is LNHNV, CDR2 YYDKDF, per germline (reference sequence). The CDR3 is 14 amino acids. Deletions cut 0 bases from V and 6 bases from J, with 9 bases between. CDR3 region: CATSRDLGGNEQFF. CDR3 coding DNA: TGTGCCACCAGCAGAGATTTAGGGGGCAATGAGCAGTTCTTC.

This rearrangement joins TRBV28 to TRBJ2-7; D is unresolved. Trimming removed 6 bases at V and 1 base at J, with 7 bases between. The germline V gene encodes CDR1 MDHEN and CDR2 SYDVKM. The CDR3 has 12 residues. CDR3 amino acids: CASSSQSYEQYF. CDR3 in DNA: TGTGCCAGCAGCAGCCAGTCCTACGAGCAGTACTTC. Full variable domain (remainder filled in from reference TRBV28 and TRBJ2-7): DVKVTQSSRYLVKRTGEKVFLECVQDMDHENMFWYRQDPGLGLRLIYFSYDVKMKEKGDIPEGYSVSREKKERFSLILESASTNQTSMYLCASSSQSYEQYFGPGTRLTVT.

The chain joins TRBV12-3 or TRBV12-4 to TRBJ2-7; D possibly matches TRBD1 or TRBD2 (6 bases each). The CDR3 sequence is 13 residues long. Trimming cost V 6 bases and J 4 bases, with 13 bases left between them. The CDR3 protein is CASSRGGKYEQYF. The CDR3 DNA reads TGTGCCAGCAGCAGAGGGGGGAAATACGAGCAGTACTTC.

The V and J genes are TRBV5-6 and TRBJ2-4; D gene ambiguous. Germline values: CDR1 SGHDT, CDR2 YYEEEE. V was shortened by 1 base and J by 1 base, with 9 bases between the two germline ends. The CDR3 covers 15 residues. The CDR3 sequence is CASSLWGTAKNIQYF. In nucleotides, the CDR3 is TGTGCCAGCAGCTTGTGGGGTACGGCCAAAAACATTCAGTACTTC.